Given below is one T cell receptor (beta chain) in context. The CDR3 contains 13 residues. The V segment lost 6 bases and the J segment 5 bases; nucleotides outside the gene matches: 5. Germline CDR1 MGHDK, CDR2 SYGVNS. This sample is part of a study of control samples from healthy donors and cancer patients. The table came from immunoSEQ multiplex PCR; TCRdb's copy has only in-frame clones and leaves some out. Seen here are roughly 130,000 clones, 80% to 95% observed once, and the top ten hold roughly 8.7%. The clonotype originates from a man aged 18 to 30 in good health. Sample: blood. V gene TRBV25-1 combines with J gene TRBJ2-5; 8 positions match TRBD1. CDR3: CASSGTGWETQYF. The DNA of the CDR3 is TGTGCCAGCAGCGGGACAGGCTGGGAGACCCAGTACTTC.